The present TCR beta chain was sequenced within a study of T cells in Graves' hyperthyroidism and ophthalmopathy (dated by TCRdb to between 2019 and 2020). General notes on the study: Peripheral blood was collected at initial diagnosis, before any treatment. The study also compared thyroid tissue and blood T-cell repertoires from more than 5 Graves' hyperthyroidism patients. To identify TCR V-J signatures that set the groups apart, the researchers used a discovery cohort of 90 to 100 patients, made up of 40 to 45 with Graves' ophthalmopathy and about 59 with stable Graves' hyperthyroidism. After sampling, hyperthyroidism patients received methimazole starting at 30 mg daily, and ophthalmopathy patients received high-dose intravenous methylprednisolone. TCR Vbeta CDR3 sequencing of 120 to 150 peripheral blood samples (43 ophthalmopathy, 75 hyperthyroidism and roughly 17 progressor patients) is reported in the paper. Prospective prediction of ophthalmopathy was tested in an independent validation cohort consisting of roughly 20 hyperthyroidism patients and about 17 patients who later progressed to ophthalmopathy. The roughly 94 discovery patients were randomly split 7:3 into training and test sets. Findings and caveats that apply to the study as a whole: Most expanded thyroid clonotypes (frequency above 0.001) were also detected in blood, a finding suggesting that blood repertoires may reflect thyroid immune responses. In validation, progression to ophthalmopathy was predicted by the model with nearly 71% sensitivity and roughly 76% specificity, a median of roughly 6 months before onset. In cross-validation, a model built on a 13 V-J signature told ophthalmopathy apart from stable hyperthyroidism with less than 90% sensitivity and around 81% specificity, and in testing the same model reached 80%/75%. No statistical method was used to fix the sample size in advance, and group allocation was not hidden from the investigators.

Stable Graves' hyperthyroidism was defined as no progression to ophthalmopathy during 18 months of follow-up. The hyperthyroidism patients were between 18 and 65 years old and newly diagnosed, with a disease duration of less than 2 months. The study excluded patients with uncontrolled infections, other autoimmune diseases, pregnancy or lactation. Diagnoses were established on the basis of clinical symptoms, serum thyroxine and TRAb, thyroid ultrasound, and orbital computed tomography. PBMCs were separated from 7.5 to 10 ml of fresh peripheral blood using Ficoll-Paque density gradient centrifugation. Total RNA was extracted using Trizol reagent, and RNA quality was assessed on an Agilent 2100 Bioanalyzer. TCR beta CDR3 regions were amplified from RNA transcripts. The TCR CDR3 was subjected to a first round of RT-PCR using the HTBI primer set and the Qiagen OneStep RT-PCR kit. Libraries were constructed in a second round of multiplex PCR, after which size selection and purification were performed. Paired-end sequencing of the libraries was performed with 100 bp reads on an Illumina HiSeq2000. Per the original workflow: SOAPnuke was used to process the raw data, with reads discarded if the reads contained adapters or uncalled bases, had a mean Phred below 15, or lacked an exact constant-primer or identifier match. High-quality paired reads were merged with COPE v1.2.5, and unique nucleotide sequences were defined as clonotypes. MiTCR v1.1 was used to align the clonotypes against IMGT TRBV, TRBD and TRBJ reference segments. The analysis included only V-J combinations with a frequency above 0.0001, which together covered around 99% of the repertoires. The TCS score was defined as F50 (clonal expansion) divided by E x V (chaos), with BLOSUM62-based TCRdist calculated between CDR3 peptides within each V-J. Welch's t-statistics and random forest reduced around 550 V-J features to roughly 13, which were used in a naive Bayes classifier (R e1071). The public reads were run again by TCRdb, first through fastp at Q25 and then through MiXCR, and only productive beta chains were kept. A single entry per CDR3 protein holds the most common genes and DNA from its merged rows. TCRdb, not the original authors, processed these V and J calls. The sample table lists about 510,000 distinct CDR3 sequences, 11% to 15% of them with a count of one. The top ten hold approximately 15% of the sample.

A note on this clonotype: It lacks a known antigen. Base qualities are missing; no much larger clone stands one base away.

The cysteine opens and the phenylalanine closes a CDR3 of 16 amino acids. The sequence is cut down to CDR3 DNA, 48 bases in frame from base 1. From the germline V gene, CDR1 is MGHDK and CDR2 is SYGVNS. V trim: 1 base; J trim: 6 bases; unmatched bases: 11. The clonotype originates from a woman aged 40 to 50 with Graves' hyperthyroidism. Sequenced material: blood. This chain joins TRBV25-1 to TRBJ2-7, with TRBD2 matching 8 junction bases. The DNA sequence follows: TGTGCCAGCAGTGAATCGGGGGGGCTGTACACGGGCGAGCAGTACTTC. This gives the protein CASSESGGLYTGEQYF.